These 18 T cell receptor beta chains were all obtained from the same sample, sequenced in a study of Ad26.COV2.S vaccination and SARS-CoV-2 variants (dated by TCRdb to the early 2020s). The intended sense of this specimen's treatment or condition label: about 20 received Ad26.COV2.S at low or high dose, single or two shots; 5 received placebo; per-sample allocation not given. Repertoires of vaccine and placebo recipients were sequenced from samples collected on day 63 after the first injection. Library method: the immunoSEQ multiplex PCR assay. TCRdb stores this immuneACCESS table with in-frame sequences only. Part of the clones is absent; in the studies checked, under half of the shortfall reflects unresolved V genes, and no reason is known for the rest. Recorded for this sample are more than 300,000 clones; roughly 90% of them occurred a single time. Around 6.6% of the sample rests with the top ten.

The sample consisted of peripheral blood, taken in a trial of Ad26.COV2.S vaccine versus placebo. These receptors originate from a person aged 18-60 years who received the Ad26.COV2.S COVID-19 vaccine or a placebo.

The V gene is TRBV9, the J gene TRBJ2-7, with D uncertain. The germline V gene encodes CDR1 SGDLS and CDR2 YYNGEE. The V and J ends lost 7 bases and 1 base respectively, with 12 bases between them. The CDR3 runs 13 residues. The CDR3 sequence is CASGSEQSYEQYF. Here the CDR3 DNA reads TGTGCCAGCGGGTCAGAGCAATCCTACGAGCAGTACTTC.

About this clone: Germline and junction disagree at one end, which may indicate a read error. This rearrangement joins TRBV7-7 to TRBJ1-1, with 7 bases fitting TRBD1. In germline, CDR1 is SSHAT, CDR2 FNYEAQ (reference sequence). The length of the CDR3 is 15 residues. The DNA for the CDR3 is TGTGCTAGCAGCCGGTTCACAGGGGATAAAACTGAAGCTTTCTTT. Its translation: CASSRFTGDKTEAFF.

The rearrangement links TRBV10-3 to TRBJ2-5; 8 nucleotides agree with TRBD1. Germline CDR1 and CDR2: ENHRY and SYGVKD. Trimming at V came to 2 bases and at J to 2 bases, leaving 1 base not matched to a gene. CDR3 length equals 14 residues. CDR3 in DNA: TGTGCCATCAGTGAGCGGACAGGGCAAGAGACCCAGTACTTC. Translated, it gives CAISERTGQETQYF.

The chain couples TRBV5-6 to TRBJ2-3; 7 bases align to TRBD2. Germline-derived CDR1 and CDR2 are SGHDT and YYEEEE. The CDR3 contains 15 residues. The V gene end was trimmed by 6 bases and the J gene end by 0 bases; junction bases not matched to a gene: 7. As DNA, the CDR3 is TGTGCCAGCACCATCCCCGGGGGGAGCACAGATACGCAGTATTTT. It encodes CASTIPGGSTDTQYF.

The rearrangement joins TRBV30 to TRBJ2-2; no definite D call. The germline gives CDR1 GTSNPN, CDR2 SVGIG (reference sequence). V was cut by 0 bases and J by 5 bases, with 13 bases left in between. The CDR3 totals 15 residues. For the CDR3, the DNA is TGTGCCTGGAGTGTAGGTAGGGTGTGGACCGGGGAGCTGTTTTTT. This gives the protein CAWSVGRVWTGELFF. Using reference TRBV30 and TRBJ2-2 for the parts outside the CDR3, the full variable domain is SQTIHQWPATLVQPVGSPLSLECTVEGTSNPNLYWYRQAAGRGLQLLFYSVGIGQISSEVPQNLSASRPQDRQFILSSKKLLLSDSGFYLCAWSVGRVWTGELFFGEGSRLTVL.

This clone was picked up one time. V gene TRBV6-2 or TRBV6-3 combines with J gene TRBJ2-7, with 10 bases identical to TRBD1. This CDR3 is 17 amino acids long. Germline-derived CDR1 and CDR2 are MNHEY and SVGEGT. J was trimmed by 2 bases and V by 2 bases; bases with no gene match: 9. The CDR3 nucleotides are TGTGCCAGCAGTTACGACTGGACAGGGGGTGTCCCCTACGAGCAGTACTTC. Amino acid sequence: CASSYDWTGGVPYEQYF.

This chain joins TRBV10-3 and TRBJ1-1, with D perhaps TRBD1 (5 bases). This CDR3 is built from 11 residues. Trimming pared 6 bases from V and 8 bases from J, leaving 10 bases between. Germline-derived CDR1 and CDR2 are ENHRY and SYGVKD. CDR3 DNA: TGTGCCATCAGGGGGGACGGGGAAGCTTTCTTT. Encoded protein: CAIRGDGEAFF.

The chain employs TRBV5-4 and TRBJ2-4; 8 bases line up with TRBD1. The junction had 2 bases not matched to a gene; V was cut back by 1 base and J by 8 bases. The CDR3 has 13 amino acids. Germline V CDR1 and CDR2: SGHNT, YYREEE (reference sequence). CDR3 DNA: TGTGCCAGCAGCTTGTCAGGGGGCGACATTCAGTACTTC. This codes for CASSLSGGDIQYF.

This chain uses TRBV6-6 with TRBJ2-1, with unresolved D. Germline assignment: CDR1 MNHNY and CDR2 SVGAGI (reference sequence). Trimming removed 5 bases from V and 1 base from J, with 18 bases in between. The CDR3 length is 17 residues. The CDR3 here is CASSHLPAEPSYNEQFF. In nucleotides, the CDR3 is TGTGCCAGCAGTCACCTCCCGGCAGAACCATCCTACAATGAGCAGTTCTTC.

This sequence joins TRBV18 and TRBJ2-1; weak D call: TRBD2 (5 bases). Germline V gives CDR1 KGHSH, CDR2 LQKENI. Deletions cut 6 bases from V and 6 bases from J, with 21 bases between. The CDR3 runs 16 residues. The CDR3 loop is CASSRVSRGEFNEQFF. CDR3 nucleotide sequence: TGTGCCAGCTCCCGGGTCTCACGGGGAGAGTTCAATGAGCAGTTCTTC.

The chain employs TRBV6-2 or TRBV6-3 and TRBJ1-1; possible D gene TRBD1, 5 bases. This CDR3 spans 12 amino acids. Between the trimmed V and J ends, which lost 2 bases and 10 bases, there was a span of 11 bases. In germline, CDR1 is MNHEY, CDR2 SVGEGT. CDR3 sequence (DNA): TGTGCCAGCAGTTACGATCAGGGACGAGCTTTCTTT. Protein product: CASSYDQGRAFF.

This sequence joins TRBV10-3 and TRBJ1-1; 7 bases agree with TRBD1. The CDR3 is 18 amino acids. With V trimmed by 0 bases and J by 4 bases, 14 bases remained unmatched. Germline assignment: CDR1 ENHRY and CDR2 SYGVKD. CDR3 region: CAISESTRFGGGGTEAFF. The CDR3 nucleotides read TGTGCCATCAGTGAGTCGACTCGTTTTGGAGGGGGCGGCACTGAAGCTTTCTTT.

The chain uses TRBV28 and TRBJ1-6, with no clear D. CDR3 length: 12 residues. Deletions cut 7 bases from V and 8 bases from J, with 9 bases between. CDR1 and CDR2 from the germline V gene are MDHEN and SYDVKM. CDR3 sequence reads: CASTLRDSPLHF. The CDR3 nucleotides read TGTGCCAGCACCTTAAGAGATTCACCCCTCCACTTT.

This chain joins TRBV6-6 and TRBJ1-2; a weak D match, TRBD1 (5 bases). From germline, CDR1 is MNHNY and CDR2 SVGAGI (reference sequence). This CDR3 region has 13 residues. V dropped 0 bases and J dropped 7 bases, with 9 bases sitting between them. In DNA form, the CDR3 reads TGTGCCAGCAGTTACTCGGGGAGGGGTGGCTACACCTTC. It is translated as CASSYSGRGGYTF.

The chain combines TRBV27 with TRBJ2-7; 7 bases are shared with TRBD1. The ends lost 5 bases at V and 0 bases at J; junction bases unmatched: 10. This CDR3 region has 16 residues. Germline lookup yields CDR1 MNHEY and CDR2 SMNVEV (reference sequence). The CDR3 region has the DNA TGTGCCAGCAGTCCCCCCCCGACAGGGAGCTCCTACGAGCAGTACTTC. Translating it yields CASSPPPTGSSYEQYF.

V gene TRBV9 combines with J gene TRBJ2-7, with 7 bases that match TRBD2. Trimming at V came to 4 bases and at J to 5 bases, leaving 12 bases not matched to a gene. Looked up from germline, CDR1 is SGDLS and CDR2 is YYNGEE. CDR3 length equals 15 residues. The CDR3 here is CASSTIEGGDDEQYF. CDR3 in DNA: TGTGCCAGCAGCACCATAGAGGGAGGGGACGACGAGCAGTACTTC.

The rearrangement joins TRBV27 to TRBJ1-5, with no clear D. The CDR3 sequence is 14 residues long. Germline values: CDR1 MNHEY, CDR2 SMNVEV (reference sequence). Trimming took off 5 bases at V and 3 bases at J, with 11 bases between the two ends. DNA of the CDR3: TGTGCCAGCAGTGCGGGGAGCAACAATCAGCCCCAGCATTTT. Protein product: CASSAGSNNQPQHF.

The chain carries TRBV7-9 and TRBJ1-4; unclear D gene. V was clipped by 2 bases and J by 0 bases, with 7 bases between them. Per the germline V gene, CDR1 is SEHNR and CDR2 is FQNEAQ (reference sequence). The CDR3 loop spans 15 amino acids. The CDR3, as DNA: TGTGCCAGCAGCTTAAAGACCCCAACTAATGAAAAACTGTTTTTT. It codes for CASSLKTPTNEKLFF.